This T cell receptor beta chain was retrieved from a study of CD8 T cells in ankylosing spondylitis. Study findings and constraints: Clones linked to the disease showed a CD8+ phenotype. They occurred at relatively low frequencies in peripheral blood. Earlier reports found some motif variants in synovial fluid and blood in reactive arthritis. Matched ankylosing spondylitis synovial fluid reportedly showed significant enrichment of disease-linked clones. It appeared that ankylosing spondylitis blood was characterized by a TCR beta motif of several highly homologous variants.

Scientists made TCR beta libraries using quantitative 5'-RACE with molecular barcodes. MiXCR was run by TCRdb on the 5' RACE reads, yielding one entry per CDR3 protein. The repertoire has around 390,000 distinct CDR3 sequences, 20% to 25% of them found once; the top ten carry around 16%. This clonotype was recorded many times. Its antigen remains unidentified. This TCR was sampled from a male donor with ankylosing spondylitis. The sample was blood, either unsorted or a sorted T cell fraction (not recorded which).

Here the CDR3 DNA reads TGCGCCAGCAGCCGTACTAGCGGGAGTTCCGAGCAGTACTTC. This gives the protein CASSRTSGSSEQYF. The V call is TRBV5-1, the J call TRBJ2-7; 11 bases are a match to TRBD2. Unmatched junction bases numbered 6, after V lost 4 bases and J lost 6 bases. The CDR3 loop spans 14 amino acids. In germline, CDR1 is SGHRS, CDR2 YFSETQ.